This T cell receptor (beta chain) comes out of a study of blood T cell repertoires in COVID-19. Repertoires were generated with immunoSEQ multiplex PCR, while TCRdb's copy carries only in-frame clones and drops some. The sample has around 140,000 clones, approximately 89% seen once. Trimming shortened V by 5 bases and J by 2 bases, and 13 bases separated the two germline ends. Germline V lookup: CDR1 MNHEY, CDR2 SMNVEV (reference sequence). The CDR3 runs to 15 residues. This clone has just a few counts. The chain carries TRBV27 and TRBJ1-5; D perhaps matches TRBD1 (5 bases). The sample consisted of peripheral blood. This clonotype originated in a woman aged 50 to 60 with acute or convalescent COVID-19. CDR3 bases: TGTGCCAGCAGTGCGGGGACGGGGGGCAATCAGCCCCAGCATTTT. Translated, it gives CASSAGTGGNQPQHF.